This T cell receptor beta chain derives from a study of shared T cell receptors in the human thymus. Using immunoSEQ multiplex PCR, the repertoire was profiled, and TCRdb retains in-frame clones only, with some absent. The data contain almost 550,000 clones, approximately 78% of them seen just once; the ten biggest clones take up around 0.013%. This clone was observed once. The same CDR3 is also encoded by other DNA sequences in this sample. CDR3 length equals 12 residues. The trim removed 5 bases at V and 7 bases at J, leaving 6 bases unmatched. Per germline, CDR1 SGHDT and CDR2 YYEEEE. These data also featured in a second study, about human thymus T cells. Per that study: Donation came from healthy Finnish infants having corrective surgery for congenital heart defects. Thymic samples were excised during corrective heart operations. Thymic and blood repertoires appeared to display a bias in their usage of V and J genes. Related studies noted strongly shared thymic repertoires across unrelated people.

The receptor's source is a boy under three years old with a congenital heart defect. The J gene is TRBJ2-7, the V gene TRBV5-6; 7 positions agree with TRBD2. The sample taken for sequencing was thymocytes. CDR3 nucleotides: TGTGCCAGCAGTCTTGGGGGGGGTGAGCAGTACTTC. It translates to CASSLGGGEQYF.